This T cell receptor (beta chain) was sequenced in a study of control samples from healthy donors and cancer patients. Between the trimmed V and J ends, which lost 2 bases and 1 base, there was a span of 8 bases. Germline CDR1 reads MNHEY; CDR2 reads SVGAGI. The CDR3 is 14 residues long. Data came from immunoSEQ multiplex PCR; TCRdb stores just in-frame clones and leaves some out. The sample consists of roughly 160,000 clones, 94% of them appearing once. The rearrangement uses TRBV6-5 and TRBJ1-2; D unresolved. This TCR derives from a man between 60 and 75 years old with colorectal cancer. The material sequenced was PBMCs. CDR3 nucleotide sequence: TGTGCCAGCAGTTACGGGTCCGTTAACTATGGCTACACCTTC. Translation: CASSYGSVNYGYTF.